This record covers a single TCR beta chain. Its matching antigen is unknown. TCRdb keeps only in-frame clones here, not all; method: immunoSEQ multiplex PCR. The repertoire includes tens of thousands of clones, about 90% of them detected once, and roughly 0.7% sits in the top ten. The CDR3 spans 14 residues. V was clipped by 5 bases and J by 0 bases, with 11 bases between them. The germline gives CDR1 LNHDA, CDR2 SQIVND (reference sequence). The data were taken from a study of graft-versus-host responses after intestinal transplantation. General observations from the study: GvH clones were found in recipient marrow; some appeared first in ileum or blood. Subjects displaying graft-donor T cell macrochimerism possessed elevated graft-versus-host to host-versus-graft clonal ratios inside allografts. Early after transplant, HvG clones declined as circulating GvH clones peaked.

The source material was PBMCs, sampled 98 days after intestinal transplantation. This receptor was taken from a human patient who received an intestinal transplant, so some T cells may come from the graft donor. The V call is TRBV19, the J call TRBJ2-7; the D gene is possibly TRBD2 (5 bases). CDR3 loop: CASSWERDSYEQYF. In DNA form, the CDR3 reads TGTGCCAGTAGTTGGGAGCGCGACTCCTACGAGCAGTACTTC.